What follows is one T cell receptor beta chain and its context. Its recognized antigen is unknown. Per-nucleotide qualities are absent, and no much larger clonotype sits a single base away. TRB sequencing used genomic DNA with the immunoSEQ assay at survey resolution or the hsTCRB kit. In the source study's methods: Initial read processing used immunoSEQ software, and repertoire analyses used the LymphoSeq R package. For each TRB dataset, clonality was calculated as 1 minus normalized Shannon entropy, and the Gini coefficient was computed as well. To infer phenotypes in unsorted samples, TRB sequences from sorted subsets of the recipient or donor were mapped onto the unsorted samples of the same recipient. In TCRdb, the immuneACCESS table is reduced to in-frame sequences with V and J assigned. These tables do not hold every clone; where another copy was compared, an unresolved V gene accounts for under half, and the others remain unexplained. V, J and clone size derive from that table, while D and trimming were established from the DNA sequence. A total of 42,000 or so clones appear in this sample, about 92% of them only once. The ten largest make up over 2% of the sample.

From its cysteine to its phenylalanine, the CDR3 spans 14 amino acids. Only the CDR3 DNA is retained, 42 bases long and in frame from the first base. Per the germline V gene, SGHTS is the CDR1 and YDEGEE is the CDR2. V is reduced by 3 bases and J by 4 bases, leaving a spacing of 13 bases between them. The sample originates from a study of T cells after posttransplantation cyclophosphamide (dated by TCRdb to about 2016). As for the study more broadly: Using TRB sequencing, the study followed how the T cell repertoire rebuilt after myeloablative bone marrow transplantation with posttransplantation cyclophosphamide given as GVHD prophylaxis. TRB sequencing was performed on blood from all 30 or so PTCy patients with 1-year posttransplant specimens. Public TRB sequences were compared against a database of over 3,000 sequences linked to responses to pathogens, tumor antigens, self-antigens and alloantigens. Because TRA and TRB clonality correlated tightly in ten or so samples, later TCR analyses were limited to TRB. Antigen receptor sequencing covered samples from a few dozen PTCy-treated patients and about 17 of their related bone marrow donors. TRB sequencing was also done on up to about 3 additional blood samples from 2 to 5.2 years after transplant in 3 patients, and on pretransplant blood from several patients.

The paper as a whole reports these results and caveats: The TRB repertoires of T cells infiltrating skin or GI tract showed only limited overlap with the TRB repertoires of T cells in blood. Across over 40 patients, TRB clonality was highly associated with recipient CMV seropositivity and CMV reactivation, and diversity in PTCy patients was similar to diversity in CNI/methotrexate controls. At 1-2 months, donor-recipient similarity was low but rose over the first year, and the later blood repertoires were often dominated by donor CD8+ memory clones.

Taken with the paper, the label for treatment or condition translates to: high-dose cyclophosphamide on days +3 and +4 as single-agent GVHD prophylaxis. Patients in the PTCy group got busulfan and fludarabine conditioning, a marrow graft from a related or unrelated donor, and cyclophosphamide on days +3 and +4. PTCy-treated patients came from a prospective multi-institutional clinical trial. Mononuclear cells from peripheral blood and bone marrow were separated by Ficoll-Hypaque density centrifugation and then cryopreserved. The chain was built from TRBV5-8 and TRBJ1-1; the D segment could be TRBD1, given 5 matching bases. This specimen was PBMCs, taken 62 days after allogeneic stem cell transplant with posttransplant cyclophosphamide. The sequence was obtained from a male patient aged 60 to 75 who received an allogeneic stem cell transplant from a related donor and was CMV-positive. After a transplant, some T cells may be of graft donor origin. The CDR3 in this case is CASSWGGVATEAFF. The sequenced DNA is TGTGCCAGCAGCTGGGGGGGGGTTGCCACTGAAGCTTTCTTT.